This T cell receptor (beta chain) was captured by sequencing in a study of beta chain features in type 1 diabetes. Study information: In age, gender and cell yields, patients were similar to healthy donors. Researchers looked at about 110 million sorted cells across all samples.

Expressed TCRB transcripts were sequenced because the isolated RNA had all been reverse transcribed beforehand. Here immunoSEQ multiplex PCR was the method, and the copy in TCRdb shows in-frame clones only, minus some. This sample carries about 340,000 clones, 9.3% of them seen once, and the ten largest clones take more than 0.8%. V was pared by 8 bases and J by 0 bases, with 14 bases between. The CDR3 loop spans 15 amino acids. The germline V gene has CDR1 MNHNY and CDR2 SVGAGI (reference sequence). Regarding the study as a whole: Naive, central memory and regulatory TCRB repertoires appeared more similar among patients than healthy donors. Among patients with Type 1 diabetes, TCRB CDR3s were moderately but significantly shorter in every one of the four CD4+ subsets.

This clone was counted many times. Its antigen remains unidentified. Sequences were obtained from central memory CD4+ T cells from blood. This receptor was taken from a man under 40 with type 1 diabetes. The chain uses TRBV6-6 and TRBJ2-4; a weak D match, TRBD1 (5 bases). The CDR3 bases are TGTGCCAGCTCACGACAGAATCTAGCCAAAAACATTCAGTACTTC. This sequence encodes CASSRQNLAKNIQYF.